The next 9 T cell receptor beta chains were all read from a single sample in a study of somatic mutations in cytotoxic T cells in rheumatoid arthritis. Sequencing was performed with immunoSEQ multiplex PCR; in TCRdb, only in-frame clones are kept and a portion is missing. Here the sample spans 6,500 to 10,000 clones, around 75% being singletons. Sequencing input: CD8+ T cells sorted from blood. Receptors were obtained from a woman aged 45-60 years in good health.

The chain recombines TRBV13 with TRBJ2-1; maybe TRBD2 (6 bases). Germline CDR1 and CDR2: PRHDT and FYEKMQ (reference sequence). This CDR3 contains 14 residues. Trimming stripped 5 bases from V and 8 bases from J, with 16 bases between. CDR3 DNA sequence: TGTGCCAGCAGCCAACCGGGACTTAATTATGAGCAGTTCTTC. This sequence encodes CASSQPGLNYEQFF.

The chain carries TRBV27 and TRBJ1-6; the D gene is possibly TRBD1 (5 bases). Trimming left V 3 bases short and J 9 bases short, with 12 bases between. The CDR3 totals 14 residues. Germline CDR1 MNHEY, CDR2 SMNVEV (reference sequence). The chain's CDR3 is CASSFGGEGSPLHF. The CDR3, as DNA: TGTGCCAGCAGTTTTGGAGGGGAGGGTTCACCCCTCCACTTT.

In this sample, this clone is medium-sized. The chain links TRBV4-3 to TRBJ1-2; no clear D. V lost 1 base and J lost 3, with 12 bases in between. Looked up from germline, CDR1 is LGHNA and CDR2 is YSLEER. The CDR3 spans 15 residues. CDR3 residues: CASSQVRGLDYGYTF. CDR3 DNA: TGCGCCAGCAGCCAAGTCCGAGGACTGGACTATGGCTACACCTTC.

Here the CDR3 reads CASSRGTENNQPQHF. The CDR3 region has the DNA TGTGCCAGCAGCCGCGGGACAGAAAACAATCAGCCCCAGCATTTT. This sequence joins TRBV7-9 and TRBJ1-5; 7 bases align to TRBD1. Germline CDR1 is SEHNR and CDR2 is FQNEAQ (reference sequence). The CDR3 contains 15 residues. The J segment lost 3 bases and the V segment lost 5 bases, leaving 7 bases of the junction unmatched.

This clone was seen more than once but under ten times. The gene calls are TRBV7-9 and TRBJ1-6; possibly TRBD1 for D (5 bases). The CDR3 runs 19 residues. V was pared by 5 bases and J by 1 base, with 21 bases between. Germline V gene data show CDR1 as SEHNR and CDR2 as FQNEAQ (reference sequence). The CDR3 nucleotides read TGTGCCAGCAGCCATCCCCGGGAGGGGACGGAATCCTATAATTCACCCCTCCACTTT. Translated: CASSHPREGTESYNSPLHF.

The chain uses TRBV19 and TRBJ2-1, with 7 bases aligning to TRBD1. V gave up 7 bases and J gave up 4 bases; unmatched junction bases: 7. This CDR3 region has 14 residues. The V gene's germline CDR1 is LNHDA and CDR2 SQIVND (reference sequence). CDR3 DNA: TGTGCCAGTACCCCGGGACAGAGTTACAATGAGCAGTTCTTC. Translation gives CASTPGQSYNEQFF.

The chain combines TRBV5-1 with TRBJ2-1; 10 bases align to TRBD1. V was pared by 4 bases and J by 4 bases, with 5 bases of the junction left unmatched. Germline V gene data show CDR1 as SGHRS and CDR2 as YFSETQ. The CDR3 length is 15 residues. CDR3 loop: CASSHGQGVYNEQFF. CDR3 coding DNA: TGCGCCAGCAGCCATGGACAGGGGGTTTACAATGAGCAGTTCTTC. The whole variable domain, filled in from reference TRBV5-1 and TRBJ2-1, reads KAGVTQTPRYLIKTRGQQVTLSCSPISGHRSVSWYQQTPGQGLQFLFEYFSETQRNKGNFPGRFSGRQFSNSRSEMNVSTLELGDSALYLCASSHGQGVYNEQFFGPGTRLTVL.

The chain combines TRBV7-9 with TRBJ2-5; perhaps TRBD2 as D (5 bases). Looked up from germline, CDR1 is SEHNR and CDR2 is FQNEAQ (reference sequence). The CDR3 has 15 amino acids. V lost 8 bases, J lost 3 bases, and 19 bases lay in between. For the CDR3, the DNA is TGTGCCAGCTCCCGGAGGACTCTACCGGAAGAGACCCAGTACTTC. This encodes CASSRRTLPEETQYF.

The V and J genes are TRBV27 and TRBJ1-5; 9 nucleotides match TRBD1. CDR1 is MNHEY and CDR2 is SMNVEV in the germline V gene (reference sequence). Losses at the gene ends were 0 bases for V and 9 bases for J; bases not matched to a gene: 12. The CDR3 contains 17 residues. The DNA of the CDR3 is TGTGCCAGCAGTTTATCGTCTGGGACAGGGTCCGGTTGGCCCCAGCATTTT. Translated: CASSLSSGTGSGWPQHF.